Below, 5 T cell receptor beta chains from the same sample are listed, as sequenced in a study of blood T cell repertoires in COVID-19. Libraries were prepared by immunoSEQ multiplex PCR; TCRdb keeps only in-frame clonotypes and omits some of them. This table holds about 230,000 clones, more than 70% found once. Sample: peripheral blood. The receptors derive from a middle-aged man with active or convalescent COVID-19.

The genes are TRBV4-3 and TRBJ1-1; 9 bases map to TRBD1. The ends lost 4 bases at V and 1 base at J; junction bases unmatched: 4. The germline gives CDR1 LGHNA, CDR2 YSLEER. The CDR3 has 15 amino acids. The CDR3 nucleotides are TGCGCCAGCAGCCCCGGGGGACAGGGGAACACTGAAGCTTTCTTT. Translated: CASSPGGQGNTEAFF.

CDR3 residues: CASRNRVNTEAFF. The CDR3 DNA reads as TGTGCCAGTAGAAACAGGGTGAACACTGAAGCTTTCTTT. The rearrangement uses TRBV19 and TRBJ1-1, with D possibly being TRBD1 (6 bases). The ends were cut back, 6 bases at V and 0 bases at J, with 8 bases in the middle. CDR3 length: 13 amino acids. CDR1 LNHDA and CDR2 SQIVND come from the germline V gene (reference sequence).

This chain uses TRBV19 with TRBJ1-1, with D possibly being TRBD1 (5 bases). Looked up from germline, CDR1 is LNHDA and CDR2 is SQIVND (reference sequence). The CDR3 consists of 14 residues. Trimming took off 2 bases at V and 7 bases at J, with 14 bases between the two ends. DNA for the CDR3: TGTGCCAGTAGTATATCCGTGACAGCCTTTGAAGCTTTCTTT. Translation: CASSISVTAFEAFF.

The V gene is TRBV12-2, the J gene TRBJ1-1. TRBV12-2 is recorded as a pseudogene. The CDR3 covers 16 residues. The CDR3 protein is CASRFELWKAGTEAFF. CDR3 in DNA: TGTGCAAGTCGCTTCGAACTTTGGAAGGCGGGCACTGAAGCTTTCTTT.

The chain has TRBV29-1 and TRBJ1-5; 7 positions agree with TRBD1. V dropped 5 bases and J dropped 4; count of bases not matched to a gene: 8. The CDR3 consists of 14 residues. Germline lookup yields CDR1 SQVTM and CDR2 ANQGSEA. DNA of the CDR3: TGCAGCGTTTCGATGGGACAGCTAAATCAGCCCCAGCATTTT. This codes for CSVSMGQLNQPQHF.